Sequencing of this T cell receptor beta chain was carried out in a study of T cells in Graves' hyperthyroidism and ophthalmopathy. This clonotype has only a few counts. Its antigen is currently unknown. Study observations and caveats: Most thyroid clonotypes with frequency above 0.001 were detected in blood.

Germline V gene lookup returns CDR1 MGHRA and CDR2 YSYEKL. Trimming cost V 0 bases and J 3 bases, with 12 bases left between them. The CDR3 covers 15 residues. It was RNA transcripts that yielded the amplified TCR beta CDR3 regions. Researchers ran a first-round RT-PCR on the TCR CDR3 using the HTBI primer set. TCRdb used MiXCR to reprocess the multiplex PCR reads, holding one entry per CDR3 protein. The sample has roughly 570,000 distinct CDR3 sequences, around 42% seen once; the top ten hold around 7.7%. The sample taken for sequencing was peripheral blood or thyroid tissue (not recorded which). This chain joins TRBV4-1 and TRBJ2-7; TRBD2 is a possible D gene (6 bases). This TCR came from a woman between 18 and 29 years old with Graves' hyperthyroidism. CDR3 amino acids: CASSQEGAGIYEQYF. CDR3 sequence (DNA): TGCGCCAGCAGCCAAGAAGGGGCGGGGATCTACGAGCAGTACTTC.